Presented here are 27 T cell receptor beta chains from one specimen sequenced in a study of lymphopenia after photon versus proton radiotherapy. Data came from immunoSEQ multiplex PCR; TCRdb stores just in-frame clones and leaves some out. Of around 20,000 clones in the sample, more than 85% were seen once. This specimen was peripheral blood, taken from a patient treated with proton-based radiotherapy. These receptors were taken from an elderly man with esophageal cancer.

V is TRBV21-1 and J is TRBJ2-5; the table's D call, TRBD1, was not checked against the DNA. TRBV21-1 is assigned pseudogene status. The CDR3 has 15 residues. CDR3 nucleotide sequence: TGTGCCAGCAGCAAGAACAGGGGAGGCTGGGAGACCCAGTACTTC. Amino acid sequence: CASSKNRGGWETQYF.

The sample holds a few counts of this clone. The genes are TRBV6-1 and TRBJ1-5; possibly TRBD1 for D (5 bases). CDR1 MNHNS and CDR2 SASEGT come from the germline V gene. The CDR3 contains 15 residues. The V gene lost 7 bases and the J gene lost 5 bases, with 18 bases spanning the gap. Written as DNA, the CDR3 is TGTGCCAGCACTGGGGGGGGATTCGGCGATCAGCCCCAGCATTTT. This encodes CASTGGGFGDQPQHF.

The V gene is TRBV30, the J gene TRBJ1-2, with no clear D. Trimming took 7 bases from V and 0 from J, leaving 12 bases between them. Germline V gene lookup returns CDR1 GTSNPN and CDR2 SVGIG (reference sequence). The CDR3 runs to 13 residues. Here the CDR3 reads CASPGPSNYGYTF. Here the CDR3 DNA reads TGTGCCTCCCCCGGACCGTCTAACTATGGCTACACCTTC.

The chain uses TRBV5-5 and TRBJ1-2, with no clear D. V lost 1 base, J lost 3 bases, and 7 bases lay in between. The germline V gene has CDR1 SGHKS and CDR2 YYEKEE (reference sequence). This CDR3 contains 13 residues. CDR3 loop: CASSLRADYGYTF. In nucleotides, the CDR3 is TGTGCCAGCAGCTTGCGAGCAGACTATGGCTACACCTTC. The whole variable domain, filled in from reference TRBV5-5 and TRBJ1-2, reads DAGVTQSPTHLIKTRGQQVTLRCSPISGHKSVSWYQQVLGQGPQFIFQYYEKEERGRGNFPDRFSARQFPNYSSELNVNALLLGDSALYLCASSLRADYGYTFGSGTRLTVV.

This sequence joins TRBV11-2 and TRBJ2-3; a possible D gene is TRBD1 (5 bases). Looked up from germline, CDR1 is SGHAT and CDR2 is FQNNGV. The CDR3 consists of 16 residues. V dropped 1 base and J dropped 7 bases, with 18 bases sitting between them. CDR3 residues: CASSLVGAKGLNTQYF. CDR3 nucleotides: TGTGCCAGCAGCTTAGTAGGGGCGAAGGGGCTGAATACGCAGTATTTT.

The chain links TRBV6-6 to TRBJ2-3, with D perhaps being TRBD1 or TRBD2 (6 bases each). The length of the CDR3 is 12 residues. Trimming removed 10 bases from V and 4 bases from J, with 12 bases in between. Germline CDR1 reads MNHNY; CDR2 reads SVGAGI (reference sequence). CDR3 nucleotide sequence: TGTGCCACCCAAGGGGGGCCAGATACGCAGTATTTT. Translated: CATQGGPDTQYF.

The chain joins TRBV7-8 to TRBJ2-1; TRBD2 is a possible D gene (5 bases). Germline assignment: CDR1 SGHVS and CDR2 FQNEAQ. The CDR3 covers 13 residues. Between the trimmed V and J ends, which lost 0 bases and 8 bases, there was a span of 8 bases. The CDR3 nucleotides are TGTGCCAGCAGCTTAGCTGGCGGGCATGAGCAGTTCTTC. It specifies CASSLAGGHEQFF.

V is TRBV7-6 and J is TRBJ2-6; unclear D gene. The V gene lost 1 base and the J gene lost 4 bases, with 11 bases spanning the gap. CDR1 is SGHVS, CDR2 FNYEAQ, per germline. The CDR3 totals 16 residues. The CDR3 DNA reads TGTGCCAGCAGCTTAGGGGTTAGGAGCGGGGCCAACGTCCTGACTTTC. This codes for CASSLGVRSGANVLTF. Complete variable domain (other parts from reference TRBV7-6 and TRBJ2-6): GAGVSQSPRYKVTKRGQDVALRCDPISGHVSLYWYRQALGQGPEFLTYFNYEAQQDKSGLPNDRFSAERPEGSISTLTIQRTEQRDSAMYRCASSLGVRSGANVLTFGAGSRLTVL.

The V and J genes are TRBV10-3 and TRBJ2-1; 10 positions match TRBD1. This CDR3 is 14 amino acids long. Germline V gives CDR1 ENHRY, CDR2 SYGVKD. After removal of 6 bases from V and 6 bases from J, the junction contained 5 bases not matched to a gene. CDR3 bases: TGTGCCATCAGCAGACAGGGGGCATCCAATGAGCAGTTCTTC. This gives the protein CAISRQGASNEQFF.

CDR3: CASSLLGGTDTQYF. CDR3 DNA sequence: TGTGCCAGCAGTTTATTGGGCGGCACAGATACGCAGTATTTT. This chain joins TRBV27 and TRBJ2-3, with unresolved D. This CDR3 region has 14 residues. Germline CDR1 reads MNHEY; CDR2 reads SMNVEV (reference sequence). V shed 1 base and J shed 1 base, with 6 bases lying between them.

This clone has only one observation. The rearrangement uses TRBV5-6 and TRBJ2-7, with D perhaps matching TRBD1 or TRBD2 (6 bases each). This CDR3 has 16 amino acids. V gave up 0 bases and J gave up 3 bases, with 16 bases separating them. The germline gives CDR1 SGHDT, CDR2 YYEEEE. DNA for the CDR3: TGTGCCAGCAGCTTGGTAGTGGGGGGCGGATTCTACGAGCAGTACTTC. Translated: CASSLVVGGGFYEQYF.

The chain carries TRBV2 and TRBJ2-3; D possibly corresponds to TRBD2 (6 bases). CDR1 is SNHLY and CDR2 is FYNNEI in the germline V gene. The CDR3 spans 14 residues. Trimming took 6 bases from V and 4 from J, leaving 14 bases between them. The CDR3 is CASRPSSVADTQYF. CDR3 in DNA: TGTGCCAGCAGGCCATCTAGCGTGGCAGATACGCAGTATTTT.

The V call is TRBV7-9, the J call TRBJ2-5, with 8 bases identical to TRBD1. The CDR3 loop spans 15 amino acids. Trimming removed 1 base from V and 11 bases from J; junction bases left unmatched: 12. Germline lookup yields CDR1 SEHNR and CDR2 FQNEAQ (reference sequence). CDR3 sequence (DNA): TGTGCCAGCAGCTTAGGTCCAGGGGGCTCAGGAGAGCAGTACTTC. It yields the protein CASSLGPGGSGEQYF.

The rearrangement joins TRBV27 to TRBJ2-1, with 8 bases fitting TRBD2. Germline V gives CDR1 MNHEY, CDR2 SMNVEV (reference sequence). The CDR3 consists of 16 residues. The V segment lost 5 bases and the J segment 8 bases; nucleotides outside the gene matches: 14. This chain's CDR3 is CASSPWGLSGSDEQFF. The CDR3 nucleotides read TGTGCCAGCAGTCCTTGGGGACTAAGCGGGAGCGATGAGCAGTTCTTC.

The chain has TRBV5-4 and TRBJ1-2; D is undetermined. The CDR3 is 13 amino acids. Deletions cut 0 bases from V and 3 bases from J, with 6 bases between. Per the germline V gene, CDR1 is SGHNT and CDR2 is YYREEE (reference sequence). The CDR3 region is CASSLDSHYGYTF. CDR3 nucleotides: TGTGCCAGCAGCTTGGACAGCCACTATGGCTACACCTTC.

The chain is built from TRBV6-6 and TRBJ2-1; D gene ambiguous. Germline CDR1 and CDR2: MNHNY and SVGAGI (reference sequence). With 6 bases removed from V and 4 bases from J, the gap between germline ends came to 7 bases. The CDR3 loop spans 12 amino acids. The CDR3 sequence is CASSLTYNEQFF. The CDR3 DNA sequence: TGTGCCAGCAGCCTTACATACAATGAGCAGTTCTTC.

CDR3 residues: CASSLDGATGYTF. The CDR3 nucleotides are TGTGCCAGCAGCTTGGACGGGGCCACTGGCTACACCTTC. The chain uses TRBV5-4 and TRBJ1-2, with a tentative D call TRBD1 (5 bases). Germline lookup yields CDR1 SGHNT and CDR2 YYREEE (reference sequence). The CDR3 covers 13 residues. V was shortened by 0 bases and J by 7 bases, with 10 bases between the two germline ends.

The V and J genes are TRBV30 and TRBJ2-5; D gene uncertain. Trimming shortened V by 4 bases and J by 1 base, and 7 bases separated the two germline ends. CDR3 size: 12 residues. The germline CDR1 and CDR2 sequences are GTSNPN and SVGIG (reference sequence). The DNA of the CDR3 is TGTGCCTGGAACATGGGCCAAGAGACCCAGTACTTC. Translated, it gives CAWNMGQETQYF.

The rearrangement links TRBV7-2 to TRBJ1-1; 9 nucleotides agree with TRBD1. The CDR3 length is 12 residues. Germline V CDR1 and CDR2: SGHTA, FQGNSA. Germline trimming cut 4 bases from V and 9 bases from J; bases unmatched to any gene: 3. CDR3: CASSWDREKAFF. Here the CDR3 DNA reads TGTGCCAGCAGCTGGGACAGGGAAAAAGCTTTCTTT.

As DNA, the CDR3 is TGTGCCAGCAGCTTAACCGGGTTCGCGGGGCAGTTCTTC. The encoded protein is CASSLTGFAGQFF. This sequence joins TRBV5-4 and TRBJ2-1, with a possible D match to TRBD2 (5 bases). Germline CDR1 reads SGHNT; CDR2 reads YYREEE (reference sequence). The V gene lost 2 bases and the J gene lost 12 bases, with 15 bases spanning the gap. The CDR3 covers 13 residues.

This chain uses TRBV4-3 with TRBJ2-5, with D maybe TRBD1 (7 bases). Germline V lookup: CDR1 LGHNA, CDR2 YSLEER. The CDR3 extends over 17 amino acids. V was trimmed by 3 bases and J by 0 bases, leaving 17 bases between them. CDR3 coding DNA: TGCGCCAGCAGCCAGAACATGGCAGGGGGGTACCAAGAGACCCAGTACTTC. It is translated as CASSQNMAGGYQETQYF.

The genes are TRBV7-6 and TRBJ1-4; TRBD1 is a possible D gene (5 bases). CDR1 SGHVS and CDR2 FNYEAQ come from the germline V gene. CDR3 length: 17 amino acids. V shed 0 bases and J shed 4 bases, with 15 bases lying between them. This CDR3 reads CASSLAPLRAYNEKLFF. The CDR3 bases are TGTGCCAGCAGCTTAGCCCCCCTCAGGGCCTATAATGAAAAACTGTTTTTT.

The J gene is TRBJ2-1, the V gene TRBV10-1, with 8 bases aligning to TRBD2. CDR1 WNHNN and CDR2 SYGVQD come from the germline V gene (reference sequence). V shed 5 bases and J 6 bases; nucleotides not matched to a gene: 6. This CDR3 region has 14 residues. The CDR3: CASSSLAGPNEQFF. DNA for the CDR3: TGCGCCAGCAGTAGCCTAGCGGGCCCCAATGAGCAGTTCTTC.

The chain combines TRBV28 with TRBJ2-5, with TRBD1 identical over 9 bases. This CDR3 spans 16 amino acids. After removal of 5 bases from V and 2 bases from J, the junction contained 9 bases not matched to a gene. CDR1 MDHEN and CDR2 SYDVKM come from the germline V gene. CDR3 residues: CASSPSGTGRQETQYF. The CDR3 region has the DNA TGTGCCAGCAGTCCCTCCGGGACAGGGAGACAAGAGACCCAGTACTTC.

A single count supports this clone. The rearrangement links TRBV11-2 to TRBJ1-1; D gene ambiguous. The CDR3 runs 13 residues. Per germline, CDR1 SGHAT and CDR2 FQNNGV. The ends were cut back, 0 bases at V and 7 bases at J, with 9 bases in the middle. CDR3 DNA sequence: TGTGCCAGCAGCTTAGAGAGGCAGGTTGAAGCTTTCTTT. Translating it yields CASSLERQVEAFF. Full variable domain (rest looked up from reference TRBV11-2 and TRBJ1-1): EAGVAQSPRYKIIEKRQSVAFWCNPISGHATLYWYQQILGQGPKLLIQFQNNGVVDDSQLPKDRFSAERLKGVDSTLKIQPAKLEDSAVYLCASSLERQVEAFFGQGTRLTVV.

This sequence joins TRBV6-5 and TRBJ2-1; 7 bases fit TRBD2. Trimming took 5 bases from V and 0 from J; bases not matched to a gene: 4. The CDR3 spans 15 residues. Per germline, CDR1 MNHEY and CDR2 SVGAGI. The CDR3 here is CASSPRGSSYNEQFF. In nucleotides, the CDR3 is TGTGCCAGCAGTCCCCGCGGGAGCTCCTACAATGAGCAGTTCTTC.

The chain joins TRBV2 to TRBJ2-5; D may correspond to TRBD1 or TRBD2 (5 bases each). This CDR3 has 12 residues. Germline V lookup: CDR1 SNHLY, CDR2 FYNNEI. Deletions cut 2 bases from V and 5 bases from J, with 6 bases between. As DNA, the CDR3 is TGTGCCAGCAGTGAATGGGGGGAGACCCAGTACTTC. Protein sequence: CASSEWGETQYF.